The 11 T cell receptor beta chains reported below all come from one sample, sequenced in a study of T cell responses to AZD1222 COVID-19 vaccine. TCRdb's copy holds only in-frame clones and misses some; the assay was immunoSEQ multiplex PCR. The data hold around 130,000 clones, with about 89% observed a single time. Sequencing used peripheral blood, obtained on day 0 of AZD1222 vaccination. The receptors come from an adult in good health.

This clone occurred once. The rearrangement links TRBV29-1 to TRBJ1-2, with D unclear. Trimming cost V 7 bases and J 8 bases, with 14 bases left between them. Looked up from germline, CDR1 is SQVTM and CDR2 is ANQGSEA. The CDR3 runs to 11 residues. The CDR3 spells CSALKTGGYTF. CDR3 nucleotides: TGCAGCGCCTTGAAGACGGGAGGCTACACCTTC.

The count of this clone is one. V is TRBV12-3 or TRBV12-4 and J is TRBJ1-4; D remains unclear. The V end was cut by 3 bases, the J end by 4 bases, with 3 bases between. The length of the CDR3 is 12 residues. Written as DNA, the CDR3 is TGTGCCAGCAGTTTGGGTAATGAAAAACTGTTTTTT. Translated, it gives CASSLGNEKLFF.

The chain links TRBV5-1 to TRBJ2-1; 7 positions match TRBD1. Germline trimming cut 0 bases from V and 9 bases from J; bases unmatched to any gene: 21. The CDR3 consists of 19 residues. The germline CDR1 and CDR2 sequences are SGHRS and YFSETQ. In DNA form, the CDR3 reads TGCGCCAGCAGCTTGGCCCCCCGACAGGGAAGAATAATGGTTGGTGAGCAGTTCTTC. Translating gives CASSLAPRQGRIMVGEQFF.

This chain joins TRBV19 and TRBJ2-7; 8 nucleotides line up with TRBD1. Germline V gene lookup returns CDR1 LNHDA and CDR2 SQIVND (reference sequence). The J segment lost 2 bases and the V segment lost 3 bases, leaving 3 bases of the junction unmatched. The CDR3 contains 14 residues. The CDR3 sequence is CASSMGTGPYEQYF. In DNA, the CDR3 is TGTGCCAGTAGTATGGGGACAGGACCCTACGAGCAGTACTTC.

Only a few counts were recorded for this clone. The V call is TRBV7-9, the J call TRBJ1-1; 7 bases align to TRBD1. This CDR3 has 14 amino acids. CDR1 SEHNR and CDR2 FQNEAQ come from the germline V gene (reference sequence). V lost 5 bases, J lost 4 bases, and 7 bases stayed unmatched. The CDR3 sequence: CASSRRQGGTEAFF. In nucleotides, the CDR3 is TGTGCCAGCAGCAGACGACAGGGCGGCACTGAAGCTTTCTTT.

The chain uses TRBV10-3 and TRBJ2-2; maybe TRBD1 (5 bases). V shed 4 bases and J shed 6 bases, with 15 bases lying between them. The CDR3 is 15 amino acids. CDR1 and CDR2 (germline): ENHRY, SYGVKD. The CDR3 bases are TGTGCCATCAGTGCGTCGGACACTGGCGCCGGGGAGCTGTTTTTT. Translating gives CAISASDTGAGELFF.

CDR3: CASSIQQAYGYTF. CDR3 in DNA: TGTGCCAGTAGTATCCAACAGGCCTATGGCTACACCTTC. The chain carries TRBV19 and TRBJ1-2; possibly TRBD1 for D (5 bases). The CDR3 loop spans 13 amino acids. V gave up 3 bases and J gave up 4 bases, with 9 bases separating them. Germline assignment: CDR1 LNHDA and CDR2 SQIVND (reference sequence).

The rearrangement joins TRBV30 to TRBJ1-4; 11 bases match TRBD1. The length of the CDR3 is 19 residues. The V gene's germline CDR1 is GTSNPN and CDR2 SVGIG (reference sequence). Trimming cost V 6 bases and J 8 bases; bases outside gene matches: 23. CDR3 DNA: TGTGCCTGCCTATCCTACGAGTCCGGGACAGGGGGGGCTGTGGAAAAACTGTTTTTT. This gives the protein CACLSYESGTGGAVEKLFF.

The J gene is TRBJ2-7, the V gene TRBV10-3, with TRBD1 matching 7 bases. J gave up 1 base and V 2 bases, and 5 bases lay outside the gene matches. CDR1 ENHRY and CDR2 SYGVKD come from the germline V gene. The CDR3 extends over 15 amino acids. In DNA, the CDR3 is TGTGCCATCAGTGAGACAGGGGTGGCATCCTACGAGCAGTACTTC. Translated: CAISETGVASYEQYF.

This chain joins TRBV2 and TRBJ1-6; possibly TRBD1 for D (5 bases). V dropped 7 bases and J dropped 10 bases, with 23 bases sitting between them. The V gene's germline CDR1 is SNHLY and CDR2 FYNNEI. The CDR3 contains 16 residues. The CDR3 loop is CASNLVPGPNYSPLHF. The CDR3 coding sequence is TGTGCCAGCAACTTAGTTCCGGGACCAAACTACTCACCCCTCCACTTT. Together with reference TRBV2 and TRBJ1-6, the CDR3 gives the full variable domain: EPEVTQTPSHQVTQMGQEVILRCVPISNHLYFYWYRQILGQKVEFLVSFYNNEISEKSEIFDDQFSVERPDGSNFTLKIRSTKLEDSAMYFCASNLVPGPNYSPLHFGNGTRLTVT.

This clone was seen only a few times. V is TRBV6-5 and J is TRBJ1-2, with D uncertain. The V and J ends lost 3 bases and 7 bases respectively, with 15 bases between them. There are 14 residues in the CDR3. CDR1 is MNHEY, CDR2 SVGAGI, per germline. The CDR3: CASSYGSSAGGYTF. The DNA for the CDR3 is TGTGCCAGCAGTTATGGGTCTTCCGCGGGTGGCTACACCTTC.